The 17 T cell receptor beta chains below were found in one sample sequenced in a study of beta chain features in type 1 diabetes. Investigators reverse transcribed all isolated RNA, so they sequenced expressed TCRB transcripts. The repertoire was sequenced with immunoSEQ multiplex PCR; TCRdb's copy has only in-frame clones and lacks some. The repertoire holds about 16,000 clones, with roughly 70% as singletons. For these TCRs, the target antigens are not known. Study observations and caveats: For Type 1 diabetes patients, all four CD4+ subsets carried TCRB CDR3s that were moderately but significantly shorter.

The sample was stem cell memory CD4+ T cells from blood. These receptors all come from a man aged 25 to 40 with type 1 diabetes.

The chain recombines TRBV29-1 with TRBJ2-1; 9 positions match TRBD2. After removal of 6 bases from V and 3 bases from J, the junction contained 6 bases not matched to a gene. The CDR3 loop spans 14 amino acids. The V gene's germline CDR1 is SQVTM and CDR2 ANQGSEA. Here the CDR3 DNA reads TGCAGCGTGGTAGAAGCGGGGGGCTACAATGAGCAGTTCTTC. Amino acid sequence: CSVVEAGGYNEQFF.

The chain is built from TRBV2 and TRBJ1-1, with D unresolved. Trimming took off 3 bases at V and 6 bases at J, with 11 bases between the two ends. The CDR3 length is 13 residues. Germline V gene data show CDR1 as SNHLY and CDR2 as FYNNEI. The CDR3 loop is CASSDSGRPEAFF. CDR3 sequence (DNA): TGTGCCAGCAGTGATTCGGGAAGGCCTGAAGCTTTCTTT.

This clone was seen a single time. The CDR3 protein is CASSTGQGPGEQFF. The CDR3 coding sequence is TGCGCCAGCAGCACCGGACAGGGGCCGGGTGAGCAGTTCTTC. The rearrangement joins TRBV5-1 to TRBJ2-1, with TRBD1 identical over 9 bases. V lost 4 bases, J lost 9 bases, and 8 bases stayed unmatched. CDR1 and CDR2 from the germline V gene are SGHRS and YFSETQ. The CDR3 length is 14 residues.

This chain connects TRBV2 to TRBJ2-2; 8 bases align to TRBD1. Trimming took 4 bases from V and 4 from J; bases not matched to a gene: 2. CDR3 length: 14 residues. CDR1 SNHLY and CDR2 FYNNEI come from the germline V gene. The CDR3 coding sequence is TGTGCCAGCAGTGGACAGGGGTCCACCGGGGAGCTGTTTTTT. Its protein is CASSGQGSTGELFF.

This clone was observed a few times. V usage is TRBV23-1 and J usage is TRBJ2-1; 7 bases are shared with TRBD1. TRBV23-1 is known as an ORF, though its function is uncertain. V lost 0 bases and J lost 0; bases outside the gene matches: 2. The CDR3 loop spans 16 amino acids. The CDR3 sequence is CASSQSQGSSYNEQFF. The CDR3 region has the DNA TGCGCCAGCAGTCAATCACAGGGGAGCTCCTACAATGAGCAGTTCTTC.

This clone has more than one count but fewer than ten. The rearrangement joins TRBV25-1 to TRBJ2-5; 9 bases align to TRBD1. The germline V gene has CDR1 MGHDK and CDR2 SYGVNS. The CDR3 spans 17 residues. V lost 4 bases, J lost 5 bases, and 14 bases stayed unmatched. CDR3 protein: CASSATAGTGFLETQYF. Written as DNA, the CDR3 is TGTGCCAGCAGTGCGACTGCCGGGACAGGGTTCTTGGAGACCCAGTACTTC.

This rearrangement joins TRBV9 to TRBJ2-3; 10 bases match TRBD2. V lost 3 bases to trimming and J lost 3 bases; unmatched junction nucleotides: 10. This CDR3 has 17 amino acids. Germline V gene lookup returns CDR1 SGDLS and CDR2 YYNGEE. The CDR3 here is CASSALLAGGMTDTQYF. In DNA form, the CDR3 reads TGTGCCAGCAGCGCCCTCTTAGCGGGGGGCATGACAGATACGCAGTATTTT.

This clone was detected only a few times. This chain connects TRBV5-8 to TRBJ2-1, with 11 bases lining up with TRBD2. V lost 4 bases to trimming and J lost 5 bases; unmatched junction nucleotides: 5. Germline values: CDR1 SGHTS, CDR2 YDEGEE. The CDR3 is 15 residues long. This chain's CDR3 is CASSLGLADDNEQFF. The CDR3 bases are TGTGCCAGCAGCCTGGGACTAGCGGACGACAATGAGCAGTTCTTC.

The V call is TRBV19, the J call TRBJ1-5, with a possible D match to TRBD1 (6 bases). Between the trimmed V and J ends, which lost 1 base and 9 bases, there was a span of 10 bases. The CDR3 consists of 13 residues. Germline lookup yields CDR1 LNHDA and CDR2 SQIVND (reference sequence). CDR3 region: CASSIVDSPPQHF. The CDR3 region has the DNA TGTGCCAGTAGTATAGTGGACAGTCCGCCCCAGCATTTT. Full variable domain (rest looked up from reference TRBV19 and TRBJ1-5): DGGITQSPKYLFRKEGQNVTLSCEQNLNHDAMYWYRQDPGQGLRLIYYSQIVNDFQKGDIAEGYSVSREKKESFPLTVTSAQKNPTAFYLCASSIVDSPPQHFGDGTRLSIL.

The rearrangement links TRBV2 to TRBJ2-5, with unresolved D. V was trimmed by 4 bases and J by 3 bases, leaving 12 bases between them. This CDR3 spans 14 amino acids. Per germline, CDR1 SNHLY and CDR2 FYNNEI. CDR3 sequence reads: CASSVVAAEETQYF. The DNA for the CDR3 is TGTGCCAGCAGTGTTGTGGCGGCCGAAGAGACCCAGTACTTC.

The chain has TRBV7-3 and TRBJ2-1; tentatively, D is TRBD2 (7 bases). The CDR3 is 12 residues long. The V end lost 5 bases, the J end lost 12 bases, and 14 bases lay between the germline ends. Per the germline V gene, CDR1 is SGHTA and CDR2 is FQGTGA. This CDR3 reads CASSPPGGGQFF. The CDR3 nucleotides are TGTGCCAGCAGCCCCCCGGGGGGCGGGCAGTTCTTC.

This clone was seen a few times. This chain links TRBV29-1 with TRBJ2-1; TRBD1 agrees at 9 bases. The junction had 11 bases not matched to a gene; V was cut back by 5 bases and J by 15 bases. Germline V gene sequence: CDR1 SQVTM, CDR2 ANQGSEA. The CDR3 spans 12 residues. Written as DNA, the CDR3 is TGCAGCGTTTCCGGGACAGGGTTTAGTCGGTTCTTC. This codes for CSVSGTGFSRFF.

This chain uses TRBV11-2 with TRBJ2-6, with a possible D match to TRBD2 (8 bases). Deletions cut 6 bases from V and 0 bases from J, with 12 bases between. In germline, CDR1 is SGHAT, CDR2 FQNNGV. The CDR3 contains 16 residues. DNA for the CDR3: TGTGCCAGCAGACAGGGGACTAGCTCTGGGGCCAACGTCCTGACTTTC. Residues: CASRQGTSSGANVLTF.

This clone was picked up one time. The chain recombines TRBV5-6 with TRBJ1-1; D is perhaps TRBD1 (5 bases). The CDR3 sequence is 13 residues long. The V gene lost 2 bases and the J gene lost 7 bases, with 12 bases spanning the gap. The germline gives CDR1 SGHDT, CDR2 YYEEEE. The DNA of the CDR3 is TGTGCCAGCAGCTTACAGGAATGGGGTGAAGCTTTCTTT. As protein: CASSLQEWGEAFF.

The chain carries TRBV6-6 and TRBJ2-7; D uncertain. This CDR3 has 12 amino acids. Per germline, CDR1 MNHNY and CDR2 SVGAGI (reference sequence). V gave up 5 bases and J gave up 0 bases, with 5 bases separating them. In DNA, the CDR3 is TGTGCCAGCAGTAGACACTCCTACGAGCAGTACTTC. As protein: CASSRHSYEQYF.

This clone was detected only once. The chain combines TRBV7-2 with TRBJ2-1, with 12 positions matching TRBD1. The CDR3 consists of 16 residues. Germline V CDR1 and CDR2: SGHTA, FQGNSA. V trimming: 2 bases; J trimming: 4 bases; junction bases outside the gene matches: 3. The chain's CDR3 is CASSLWGQGAYNEQFF. The CDR3 bases are TGTGCCAGCAGCTTATGGGGACAGGGGGCATACAATGAGCAGTTCTTC.

J is TRBJ1-5 and V is TRBV5-4, with D perhaps TRBD1 (5 bases). The CDR3 length is 14 residues. Trimming took off 3 bases at V and 4 bases at J, with 11 bases between the two ends. The germline CDR1 and CDR2 sequences are SGHNT and YYREEE (reference sequence). CDR3 amino acids: CASSSAGRNQPQHF. The CDR3 DNA sequence: TGTGCCAGCAGCTCCGCAGGGAGGAATCAGCCCCAGCATTTT.